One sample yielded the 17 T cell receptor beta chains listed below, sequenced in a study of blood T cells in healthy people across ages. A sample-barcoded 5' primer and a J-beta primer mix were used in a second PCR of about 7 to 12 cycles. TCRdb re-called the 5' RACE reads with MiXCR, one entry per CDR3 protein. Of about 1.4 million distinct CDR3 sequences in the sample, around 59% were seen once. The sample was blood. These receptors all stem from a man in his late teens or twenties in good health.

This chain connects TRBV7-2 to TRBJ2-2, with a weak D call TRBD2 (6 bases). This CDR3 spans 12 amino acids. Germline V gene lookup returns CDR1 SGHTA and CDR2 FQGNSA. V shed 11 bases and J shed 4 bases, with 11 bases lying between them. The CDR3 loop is CASLGGTGELFF. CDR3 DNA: TGTGCCTCCCTGGGGGGCACCGGGGAGCTGTTTTTT.

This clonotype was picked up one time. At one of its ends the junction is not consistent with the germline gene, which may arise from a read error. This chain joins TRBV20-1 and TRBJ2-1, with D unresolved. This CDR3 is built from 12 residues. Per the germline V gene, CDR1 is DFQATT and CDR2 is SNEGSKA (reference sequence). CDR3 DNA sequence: TGCAGTGTCCGGAGCCAGTACAACGAGCAGTTCTTC. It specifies CSVRSQYNEQFF.

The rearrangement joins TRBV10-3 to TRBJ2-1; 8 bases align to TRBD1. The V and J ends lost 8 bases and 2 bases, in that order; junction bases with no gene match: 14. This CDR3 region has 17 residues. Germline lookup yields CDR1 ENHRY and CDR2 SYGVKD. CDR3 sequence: CAIDDRGALGPYNEQFF. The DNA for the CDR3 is TGTGCCATCGATGACAGGGGAGCTTTAGGGCCCTACAATGAGCAGTTCTTC.

The CDR3 reads CATQRYAGADTQYF. CDR3 coding DNA: TGTGCCACCCAACGTTACGCTGGCGCAGATACGCAGTATTTT. The genes are TRBV6-2 or TRBV6-3 and TRBJ2-3; D not resolved. The CDR3 covers 14 residues. The germline V gene encodes CDR1 MNHEY and CDR2 SVGEGT. V was cut by 10 bases and J by 4 bases, with 18 bases left in between.

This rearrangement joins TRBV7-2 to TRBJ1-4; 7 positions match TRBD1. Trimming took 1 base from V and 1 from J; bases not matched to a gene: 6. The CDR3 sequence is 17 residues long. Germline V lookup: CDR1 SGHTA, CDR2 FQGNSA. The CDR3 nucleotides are TGTGCCAGCAGCTTAGACCTAGGGGGCCAAACTAATGAAAAACTGTTTTTT. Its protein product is CASSLDLGGQTNEKLFF.

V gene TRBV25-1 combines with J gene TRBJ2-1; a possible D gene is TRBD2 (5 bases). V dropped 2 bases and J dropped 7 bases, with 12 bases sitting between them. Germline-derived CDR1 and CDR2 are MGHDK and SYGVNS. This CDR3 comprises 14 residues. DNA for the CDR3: TGTGCCAGCAGTGAAGGGGAGATTGCAAATGAGCAGTTCTTC. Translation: CASSEGEIANEQFF.

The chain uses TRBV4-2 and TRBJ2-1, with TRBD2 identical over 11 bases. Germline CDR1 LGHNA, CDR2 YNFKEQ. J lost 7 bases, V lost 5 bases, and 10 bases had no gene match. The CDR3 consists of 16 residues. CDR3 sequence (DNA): TGTGCCAGCAGCGGATCGGGACTAGCGGAACGAAATGAGCAGTTCTTC. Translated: CASSGSGLAERNEQFF.

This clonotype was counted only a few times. CDR3: CAWSIGGTGPTIQYF. The CDR3, as DNA: TGTGCCTGGAGTATCGGAGGAACAGGCCCTACCATTCAGTACTTC. The gene calls are TRBV30 and TRBJ2-4; D may match TRBD1 or TRBD2 (5 bases each). Germline V gene lookup returns CDR1 GTSNPN and CDR2 SVGIG (reference sequence). Trimming left V 2 bases short and J 9 bases short, with 20 bases between. The CDR3 is made up of 15 amino acids.

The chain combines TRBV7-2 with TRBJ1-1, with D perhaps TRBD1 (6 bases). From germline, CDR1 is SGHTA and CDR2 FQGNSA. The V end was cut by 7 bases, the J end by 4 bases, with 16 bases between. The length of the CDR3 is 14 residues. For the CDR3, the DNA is TGTGCCAGCACCAGGGGTTGGGGGCTCACTGAAGCTTTCTTT. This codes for CASTRGWGLTEAFF.

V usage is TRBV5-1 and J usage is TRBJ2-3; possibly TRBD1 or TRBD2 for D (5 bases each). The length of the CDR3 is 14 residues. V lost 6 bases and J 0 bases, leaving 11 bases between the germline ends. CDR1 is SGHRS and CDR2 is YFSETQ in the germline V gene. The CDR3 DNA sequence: TGCGCCAGCAAGGCGAGGGGAAGCACAGATACGCAGTATTTT. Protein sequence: CASKARGSTDTQYF.

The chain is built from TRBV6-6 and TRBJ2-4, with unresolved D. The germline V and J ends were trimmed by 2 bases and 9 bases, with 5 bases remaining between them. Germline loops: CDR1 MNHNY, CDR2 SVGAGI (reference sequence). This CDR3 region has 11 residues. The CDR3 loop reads CASSYQGIQYF. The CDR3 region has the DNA TGTGCCAGCAGTTACCAAGGCATTCAGTACTTC.

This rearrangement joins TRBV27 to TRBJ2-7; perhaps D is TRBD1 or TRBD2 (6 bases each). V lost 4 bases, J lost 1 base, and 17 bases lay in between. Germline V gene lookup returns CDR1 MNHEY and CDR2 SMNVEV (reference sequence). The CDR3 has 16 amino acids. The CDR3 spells CASSWGQGGKSYEQYF. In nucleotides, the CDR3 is TGTGCCAGCAGTTGGGGGCAAGGAGGGAAATCCTACGAGCAGTACTTC.

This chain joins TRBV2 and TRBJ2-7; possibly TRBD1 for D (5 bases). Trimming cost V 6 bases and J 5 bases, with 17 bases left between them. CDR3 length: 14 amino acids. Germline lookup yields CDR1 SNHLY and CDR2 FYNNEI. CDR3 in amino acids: CASSSGQRPNEQYF. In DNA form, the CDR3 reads TGTGCCAGCAGCTCCGGACAAAGACCTAACGAGCAGTACTTC.

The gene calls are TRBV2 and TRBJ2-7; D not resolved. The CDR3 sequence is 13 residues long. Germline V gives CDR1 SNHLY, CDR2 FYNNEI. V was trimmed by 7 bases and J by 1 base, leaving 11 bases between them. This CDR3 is CASIGETSYEQYF. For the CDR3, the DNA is TGTGCCAGCATTGGGGAAACTTCCTACGAGCAGTACTTC.

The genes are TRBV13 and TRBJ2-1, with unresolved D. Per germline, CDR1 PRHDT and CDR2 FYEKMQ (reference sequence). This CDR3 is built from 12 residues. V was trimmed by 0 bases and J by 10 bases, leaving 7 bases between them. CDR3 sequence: CASSLGSSEQFF. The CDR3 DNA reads TGTGCCAGCAGCTTAGGGTCCTCGGAGCAGTTCTTC.

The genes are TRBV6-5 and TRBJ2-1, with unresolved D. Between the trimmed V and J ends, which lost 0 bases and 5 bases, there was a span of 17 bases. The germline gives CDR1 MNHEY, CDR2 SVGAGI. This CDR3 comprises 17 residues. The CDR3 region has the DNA TGTGCCAGCAGTTACTCCCCACCAAACACAGTAAACAATGAGCAGTTCTTC. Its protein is CASSYSPPNTVNNEQFF.

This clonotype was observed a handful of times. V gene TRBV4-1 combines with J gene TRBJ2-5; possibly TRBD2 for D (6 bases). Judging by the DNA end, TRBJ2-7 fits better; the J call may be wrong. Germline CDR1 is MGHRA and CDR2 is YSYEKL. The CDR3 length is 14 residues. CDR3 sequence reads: CASSQAGAGSEQYF. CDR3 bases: TGCGCCAGCAGCCAAGCAGGCGCGGGGAGCGAGCAGTACTTC.